The sequence of this TCR beta chain was determined in a study of human T cells and chemical hapten exposure. Study-level findings and limits: Sensitizing to DPC left TCRs with a frequency above 1 in 1000 unaltered.

TCRdb re-called the RACE reads through MiXCR, storing one row per CDR3 protein. Of about 340,000 distinct CDR3 sequences in the sample, approximately 6.3% are singletons; the top ten hold approximately 8.9%. In this sample, this clonotype turned up many times. Its antigen is not known. Time point described: patch test 1, 2 weeks after DPC sensitization. Stated treatment: therapeutic diphenylcyclopropenone sensitization with weekly scalp DPC. This clonotype was obtained from a young woman with alopecia areata. Some clones in this sample may be carry-over from other donors' samples. This material consisted of whole blood, taken in connection with sensitization to the hapten diphenylcyclopropenone (DPC).

The CDR3 here is CASSLGVASNTGELFF. The CDR3 coding sequence is TGTGCCAGCAGCTTAGGGGTAGCTTCGAACACCGGGGAGCTGTTTTTT. The chain is built from TRBV7-6 and TRBJ2-2; D unresolved. The CDR3 consists of 16 residues. V was clipped by 1 base and J by 0 bases, with 9 bases between them. CDR1 and CDR2 from the germline V gene are SGHVS and FNYEAQ.